The clone carrying this TCR beta chain was observed once. Its antigen is not known. This CDR3 is 15 amino acids long. CDR1 is LGHNA and CDR2 is YSLEER in the germline V gene. Trimming pared 4 bases from V and 6 bases from J, leaving 19 bases between. This sample was taken from a study of T cells after yellow fever vaccination. Whole-study results and caveats: FACS-sorted repertoires could harbor abundant contaminating bulk-population clonotypes. Subsequent booster samples again held most clones from primary vaccination (less than 98% CD4, about 85% CD8).

TCRdb recomputed calls from the 5' RACE reads with MiXCR, one row per CDR3 protein. The top ten hold around 34% of the sample, which has around 200,000 distinct CDR3 sequences, 11% seen once. This sequence was found in a young man who received the YFV17D yellow fever vaccine. The V gene is TRBV4-3, the J gene TRBJ2-7; a weak D match, TRBD1 (6 bases). The sample was CD8+ T cells sorted from PBMCs, taken 15 days after the yellow fever booster vaccination. The CDR3 coding sequence is TGCGCCAGCAGCCCATTTGCCAGGGGTGTTTCCGAGCAGTACTTC. Protein: CASSPFARGVSEQYF.